A selection of T cell receptor beta chains follows, all from one sample in a study of tumor-infiltrating lymphocytes in primary liver carcinoma. TCRdb used MiXCR to reprocess the multiplex PCR reads, holding one entry per CDR3 protein. The sample consists of 320,000 or so distinct CDR3 sequences, 65% of them appearing once. The sequencing sample was made of peripheral blood. The receptors come from a man aged 35 to 55 with primary liver carcinoma and hepatitis B virus infection. Each CDR3 is given with its conserved first and last residue. The D gene is left open where the match is weak. The listing skips clone size in some rows; elsewhere it reads once, few, many or a size class.

D gene,V gene,J gene,clone size,CDR3 DNA,CDR3 protein
.,TRBV11-2,TRBJ2-7,few,TGTGCCAGCAGCTTGGAGCGGACCGCCAACGAGCAGTACTTC,CASSLERTANEQYF
.,TRBV6-1,TRBJ2-5,.,TGTGCCAGCAGCTCGTTCAGAGACATAAAAGAGACCCAGTGCTTC,CASSSFRDIKETQCF
.,TRBV29-1,TRBJ1-2,many,TGCAGCGCCAATTCGGGGGCGGTAGCTAACTATGGCTACACCTTC,CSANSGAVANYGYTF
TRBD1,TRBV5-4,TRBJ1-6,.,TGTGCCAGCAGCTACGGGACAGGGGGTAATTCACCCCTCAACTTT,CASSYGTGGNSPLNF
.,TRBV30,TRBJ1-2,.,TGTGCCTGGATTGCAGGGTGGGGCTATGGCTACACCTTC,CAWIAGWGYGYTF
.,TRBV4-1,TRBJ2-3,.,TGCGCCAGCAGCCAAAGAACTACGAGCACAGATACGCAGTATTTT,CASSQRTTSTDTQYF
TRBD1,TRBV6-5,TRBJ1-6,.,TGTGCCAGCAGTCGCGCCTCGACAGGGCTCCGCACGTTCTGTAATTTACCCCTCCACTTT,CASSRASTGLRTFCNLPLHF
.,TRBV6-1,TRBJ2-5,.,TGTACCAGCAGCCAGGGTTTACAAGAGACCCAGTACTTC,CTSSQGLQETQYF
.,TRBV11-2,TRBJ2-1,many,TGTGCCAGCAGCTTAGTGGTGGTTCCGACCTACAATGAGCAGTTCTTC,CASSLVVVPTYNEQFF
TRBD1,TRBV11-2,TRBJ2-5,.,TGTGCCAGGAGCTTAGATCTGTGGACAGGCCAAGAGACCCAGTACTTC,CARSLDLWTGQETQYF
TRBD2,TRBV11-1,TRBJ2-2,.,TGTGCTAGCAACTCGCCCGGGATAGGGAGGGCCGGGGAGCTGTTTTTT,CASNSPGIGRAGELFF
.,TRBV28,TRBJ2-1,few,TGTGCCAGCAGTTTTTCCGGGGGAGTTACGAATGAGCAGTTCTTC,CASSFSGGVTNEQFF
.,TRBV18,TRBJ2-4,.,TGTACCAGCTCACCAAGACGTGTGACGGATCTAGCCAAAAACATTCAGTACTTC,CTSSPRRVTDLAKNIQYF
.,TRBV6-6,TRBJ1-3,.,TGTGCCAGCAGTTACTCGGGCGGGGGTACTGGAAACACCATATATTTT,CASSYSGGGTGNTIYF
TRBD2,TRBV11-2,TRBJ2-5,.,TGTGCCAGCAGCTTCTCTAGTGCGGTCTTGCGGGGGACCCTGTACTTC,CASSFSSAVLRGTLYF
.,TRBV28,TRBJ2-3,.,TGTGCCAGCAGTACCCGAGCCTATACGCAGTATTTT,CASSTRAYTQYF
.,TRBV9,TRBJ2-1,.,TGTACCAGCAGCGTAGGTCAACTATTGGATGAGCAGTTCTTC,CTSSVGQLLDEQFF
.,TRBV5-1,TRBJ2-7,.,TGCGCCAGCAGTCCTGCGAAAGGACACGCCTACGAGCAGTACTTC,CASSPAKGHAYEQYF
.,TRBV28,TRBJ1-5,.,TGTGCCAGCAGTTTACTCCGGGACAGCAATCAGCCCCAGCATTTT,CASSLLRDSNQPQHF
TRBD2,TRBV6-2/TRBV6-3,TRBJ2-3,few,TGTGCCAGCAGTTTCCCACCACCAAAAAAGCGGGAAGATACGCAGTATTTT,CASSFPPPKKREDTQYF
.,TRBV2,TRBJ2-5,.,TGTGCCAGCAGTACGGATTTGAAAGAGACCCAGTACTTC,CASSTDLKETQYF
TRBD2,TRBV14,TRBJ2-5,.,TGTACCAGCAGCCCTCTAACTAGCGGGAGTCTGGAGACCCAGTACTTC,CTSSPLTSGSLETQYF
.,TRBV10-3,TRBJ2-7,few,TGTGCCATCAGCCCGGAGCGGGTTCCCCACTACGAGCAGTACTTC,CAISPERVPHYEQYF
.,TRBV28,TRBJ1-2,.,TGTGCCAGCAGAAAGGGAAGGGGCTACACCTTC,CASRKGRGYTF
.,TRBV7-8,TRBJ2-5,.,TGTGACAGCAGCTTAGGCGCCAACCTAGAGACCCAGTACTTC,CDSSLGANLETQYF
.,TRBV5-4,TRBJ2-1,.,TGTGCCAGCAGCTTGAATCCGGGCTGTACGAATGAGCAGTTCTTC,CASSLNPGCTNEQFF
.,TRBV6-2/TRBV6-3,TRBJ2-2,many,TGTGCCAGCAGGAACAGGAACACCGGGGAGCTGTTTTTT,CASRNRNTGELFF
.,TRBV7-8,TRBJ1-2,.,TGTGCCAGCAGCTCGGGATTCTATGGCTACACCTTC,CASSSGFYGYTF
.,TRBV7-9,TRBJ1-1,.,TGTGCCAGCAGCCAACAGCAGAACACTGAAGCTTCCTTT,CASSQQQNTEASF
.,TRBV28,TRBJ1-2,.,TGTGCCAGCACCCCCGAGGCGGTTTATGGCTACACCTTC,CASTPEAVYGYTF
TRBD2,TRBV6-2/TRBV6-3,TRBJ2-1,.,TGTGCCAGCAGTCGGAGCGGGAGTACGGCTGAGCAGTTCTTC,CASSRSGSTAEQFF
.,TRBV4-1,TRBJ2-5,.,TGCGCCAGCAGCCAAGATCCGCCTAGCAGGGCTGAGACCCAGTACTTC,CASSQDPPSRAETQYF
TRBD2,TRBV5-5,TRBJ2-3,many,TGTGCCAGCACCCAGCGGGGGAGGGTTACATCCGCAGATACGCAGTATTTT,CASTQRGRVTSADTQYF
.,TRBV29-1,TRBJ2-1,many,TGCAGCGTTCGAGCTGAGCAGTTCTTC,CSVRAEQFF
TRBD1,TRBV13,TRBJ2-1,few,TGTGCCAGCAGCATACTGGGACAGTACAATGAGCAGTTCTTC,CASSILGQYNEQFF
.,TRBV29-1,TRBJ2-5,.,TGCAGCGTTGAAGCGAACAGGAGGCGAGCAGAGGCCCAGTACTTC,CSVEANRRRAEAQYF
.,TRBV5-6,TRBJ1-1,once,TGTGTCAGCAGCACACTAAGATTGAACACTGAAGCTTTCTTT,CVSSTLRLNTEAFF
.,TRBV20-1,TRBJ2-3,.,TGCAGTGCTAGAGACAGGGTAAAGGCCACAGATACGCAGTATTTT,CSARDRVKATDTQYF
.,TRBV5-1,TRBJ2-6,.,TGCGCCAGCAGCTTGCATCGGCGGCTAGACTCTGGGGCCAACGTCCTGACTTTC,CASSLHRRLDSGANVLTF
.,TRBV6-2/TRBV6-3,TRBJ2-3,.,TGTGTCAGCAGTTACGTAGCGTATAACAATCAGCCCCAGTATTTT,CVSSYVAYNNQPQYF
.,TRBV12-3/TRBV12-4,TRBJ2-7,many,TGTGCCAGCAGTTTGGAGGCGTGGTACGAGCAGTACTTC,CASSLEAWYEQYF
TRBD1,TRBV28,TRBJ1-4,few,TGTGCCAGCAGTTTCTTAACCTGGACAGGGAGGATAGCTAATGAAAAACTGTTTTTT,CASSFLTWTGRIANEKLFF
TRBD1,TRBV7-9,TRBJ2-3,few,TGTGCCAGCACCCTAGGGACAGGCACAGATACGCAGTATTTT,CASTLGTGTDTQYF
TRBD1,TRBV6-1,TRBJ1-6,many,TGTGCCAGCAGAACACTTCGGACAGGGGGCGCCCATTCACCCCTCCACTTT,CASRTLRTGGAHSPLHF
.,TRBV29-1,TRBJ2-3,.,TGCAGCGTAGGACGGGACACTACTAACACAGATACGCAGTACTTT,CSVGRDTTNTDTQYF
.,TRBV6-1,TRBJ1-2,many,TGTGCCAGCAGTGATGGGACTCTGAGGATGGACTATGGCTACACCTTC,CASSDGTLRMDYGYTF
.,TRBV6-5,TRBJ1-1,.,TGTGCCAGCGGGCGGAGAGCCCCACGGGAGAACACTGAAGCTTTCTTT,CASGRRAPRENTEAFF
TRBD2,TRBV6-2/TRBV6-3,TRBJ2-1,.,TGTGCCAGCAGTGACGGACTAGCGGGGTACAATAAGCAGTTCTTC,CASSDGLAGYNKQFF
TRBD1,TRBV5-4,TRBJ2-2,.,TGTGCGGCCGAAAAGTCAGGGGGAGACACCGGTGAGCTGTTTTTT,CAAEKSGGDTGELFF